Reported below is one T cell receptor (beta chain). The data were obtained in a study of blood T cell repertoires in COVID-19. Looking at the study overall: Donors in the United States, Italy and Spain gave samples during acute or convalescent COVID-19.

Original methodology: Reference gene primer amplification in the assay estimated nucleated cell counts. The method was immunoSEQ multiplex PCR; TCRdb's version includes in-frame clones alone and lacks a portion of them. Clonal size and the V and J genes are those of that table, whereas D and trimming came from the DNA. The sample holds 150,000 to 200,000 clones; 85% to 90% are singletons and the top ten take roughly 9.8%. Patients at the Seattle site were enrolled during active infection and followed longitudinally. The sample taken for sequencing was peripheral blood. This receptor was obtained from a woman between 55 and 75 years old with COVID-19, enrolled during active disease.

CDR3 protein: CASSSPTGGDQETQYF. The CDR3 region has the DNA TGTGCCAGCAGTTCACCGACAGGGGGCGACCAAGAGACCCAGTACTTC. The genes are TRBV6-2 or TRBV6-3 and TRBJ2-5; 10 bases fit TRBD1. Trimming cost V 4 bases and J 0 bases; bases outside gene matches: 5. Germline V lookup: CDR1 MNHEY, CDR2 SVGEGT. The CDR3 contains 16 residues.